A single sample is the source of the 28 T cell receptor beta chains below, sequenced in a study of shared clonotypes between healthy human individuals. Using immunoSEQ multiplex PCR, the repertoire was profiled, and TCRdb retains in-frame clones only, with some absent. The table has about 490,000 clones, roughly four fifths seen once. The material sequenced was PBMCs. These receptors were obtained from a woman aged 40 to 50 in good health. Some clones in this sample may be carry-over from other donors' samples.

The chain uses TRBV18 and TRBJ2-6, with TRBD1 matching 7 bases. J gave up 10 bases and V 2 bases, and 11 bases lay outside the gene matches. Germline CDR1 KGHSH, CDR2 LQKENI. The CDR3 totals 16 residues. The CDR3 region has the DNA TGTGCCAGCTCACCATGGTCATCGGCACAGGGGAACGTCCTGACTTTC. It codes for CASSPWSSAQGNVLTF.

The CDR3 is CASSPQTTSGGGSQETQYF. CDR3 in DNA: TGTGCCAGCTCACCCCAGACAACTAGCGGGGGTGGTTCACAAGAGACCCAGTACTTC. The chain couples TRBV18 to TRBJ2-5; 11 nucleotides align to TRBD2. CDR1 is KGHSH, CDR2 LQKENI, per germline. V lost 3 bases, J lost 2 bases, and 14 bases stayed unmatched. The CDR3 totals 19 residues.

This clone appeared a few times. The chain links TRBV5-1 to TRBJ1-1, with a tentative D call TRBD1 (5 bases). The CDR3 loop spans 13 amino acids. The V end lost 4 bases, the J end lost 4 bases, and 11 bases lay between the germline ends. CDR1 is SGHRS and CDR2 is YFSETQ in the germline V gene. The CDR3 region is CASSRQGGTEAFF. The CDR3 bases are TGCGCCAGCAGCCGTCAGGGAGGCACTGAAGCTTTCTTT.

The chain carries TRBV19 and TRBJ2-7; 15 bases align to TRBD2. With 5 bases clipped from V and 7 bases from J, the junction kept 9 bases outside the gene matches. CDR3 length equals 16 residues. Germline V lookup: CDR1 LNHDA, CDR2 SQIVND (reference sequence). CDR3 DNA: TGTGCCAGTAGTCTATCGGGACTAGCGGGAGGTAGAGAGCAGTACTTC. Its translation is CASSLSGLAGGREQYF.

To note about this clone: Since a far larger clone is one base different, this is likely a read error. The V call is TRBV5-1, the J call TRBJ2-1; TRBD2 matches at 13 bases. CDR3 length: 15 residues. V was clipped by 4 bases and J by 13 bases; unmatched bases: 11. Germline CDR1 reads SGHRS; CDR2 reads YFSETQ. CDR3 bases: TGCGCCAGCAGCCCCTGGACTAGCGGGAGAGGAGATCAGTTCTTC. Amino acids: CASSPWTSGRGDQFF. The variable domain in full, completed from reference TRBV5-1 and TRBJ2-1, reads KAGVTQTPRYLIKTRGQQVTLSCSPISGHRSVSWYQQTPGQGLQFLFEYFSETQRNKGNFPGRFSGRQFSNSRSEMNVSTLELGDSALYLCASSPWTSGRGDQFFGPGTRLTVL.

The chain employs TRBV7-2 and TRBJ2-7, with 7 bases matching TRBD1. Germline V gives CDR1 SGHTA, CDR2 FQGNSA. J was trimmed by 2 bases and V by 3 bases; bases with no gene match: 4. The length of the CDR3 is 14 residues. The CDR3 coding sequence is TGTGCCAGCAGCTTTTCGGACAGGACCTACGAGCAGTACTTC. This encodes CASSFSDRTYEQYF.

This clone was recorded only once. The chain joins TRBV6-1 to TRBJ1-2; TRBD1 matches at 7 bases. V lost 3 bases and J lost 8; bases outside the gene matches: 9. Germline V gives CDR1 MNHNS, CDR2 SASEGT. The CDR3 runs 14 residues. The CDR3 nucleotides are TGTGCCAGCAGTGACGGCAGGGGGGTAAGAGGCTACACCTTC. Its translation: CASSDGRGVRGYTF.

The chain uses TRBV11-1 and TRBJ2-2; TRBD1 or TRBD2 may be the D gene (5 bases each). V lost 5 bases and J 6 bases, leaving 16 bases between the germline ends. Germline lookup yields CDR1 SGHAT and CDR2 FQDESV (reference sequence). This CDR3 spans 15 amino acids. CDR3 sequence (DNA): TGTGCCAGCAGCCACCCGGGGACGGAGGCCGGGGAGCTGTTTTTT. Protein: CASSHPGTEAGELFF.

Points on this clone: A far larger clone is off by one base, so a read error is likely. A read error is likely, as this CDR3 ends without the conserved phenylalanine or tryptophan. V is TRBV5-5 and J is TRBJ2-2, with a possible D match to TRBD2 (6 bases). The CDR3 length is 15 residues. Germline lookup yields CDR1 SGHKS and CDR2 YYEKEE (reference sequence). The V and J ends lost 4 bases and 5 bases respectively, with 15 bases between them. The CDR3 is CASSQDHGSTGELFS. DNA of the CDR3: TGTGCCAGCAGCCAAGATCACGGGAGTACCGGGGAGCTGTTTTCT.

CDR3 protein: CASGFSGDNDNEQFF. CDR3 nucleotides: TGTGCCAGCGGGTTTTCGGGTGATAATGACAATGAGCAGTTCTTC. This chain joins TRBV6-1 and TRBJ2-1, with D uncertain. Germline V gene sequence: CDR1 MNHNS, CDR2 SASEGT. With 8 bases removed from V and 5 bases from J, the gap between germline ends came to 19 bases. This CDR3 spans 15 amino acids.

The gene calls are TRBV6-5 and TRBJ1-5; D gene unclear. Germline CDR1 is MNHEY and CDR2 is SVGAGI. V lost 2 bases and J lost 2, with 10 bases in between. The CDR3 runs 15 residues. The CDR3: CASSYGLDRNQPQHF. CDR3 DNA: TGTGCCAGCAGTTACGGCCTCGACCGCAATCAGCCCCAGCATTTT.

The V gene is TRBV18, the J gene TRBJ1-3; TRBD1 might be the D (5 bases). The CDR3 extends over 15 amino acids. From germline, CDR1 is KGHSH and CDR2 LQKENI. The ends were cut back, 6 bases at V and 0 bases at J, with 12 bases in the middle. For the CDR3, the DNA is TGTGCCAGCTCGACAACAGGAGACTCTGGAAACACCATATATTTT. Translating it yields CASSTTGDSGNTIYF.

This clone was observed a handful of times. The same CDR3 can be traced to other DNA sequences in this sample. The chain recombines TRBV2 with TRBJ2-7; D remains ambiguous. The CDR3 consists of 12 residues. Trimming stripped 1 base from V and 1 base from J, with 2 bases between. CDR1 is SNHLY and CDR2 is FYNNEI in the germline V gene. The CDR3 coding sequence is TGTGCCAGCAGTGAAGGGTCCTACGAGCAGTACTTC. Residues: CASSEGSYEQYF.

The sample holds one count of this clone. The V gene is TRBV25-1, the J gene TRBJ2-5, with 10 bases lining up with TRBD2. The germline CDR1 and CDR2 sequences are MGHDK and SYGVNS. The J segment lost 1 base and the V segment lost 5 bases, leaving 7 bases of the junction unmatched. This CDR3 spans 16 amino acids. In nucleotides, the CDR3 is TGTGCCAGCAGTCCCCAACTAGCGGGAACCCAAGAGACCCAGTACTTC. Residues: CASSPQLAGTQETQYF.

A word on this clone: The junction differs from germline at one of its ends, possibly a read error. The chain couples TRBV9 to TRBJ2-5; D gene ambiguous. The CDR3 runs to 14 residues. CDR1 is SGDLS and CDR2 is YYNGEE in the germline V gene. The CDR3 region is CASSVAQAQDTQYF. In DNA, the CDR3 is TGTGCCAGCAGCGTAGCCCAGGCCCAAGATACCCAGTACTTC.

CDR3 sequence: CASSLSRTDEQYF. In DNA, the CDR3 is TGTGCCAGCAGTCTCTCACGGACCGACGAGCAGTACTTC. The V call is TRBV6-1, the J call TRBJ2-7; D is unresolved. V was trimmed by 5 bases and J by 5 bases, leaving 13 bases between them. Germline CDR1 MNHNS, CDR2 SASEGT. This CDR3 comprises 13 residues.

The CDR3 loop is CASLDRSDISYEQYF. Written as DNA, the CDR3 is TGTGCCAGCTTAGACCGGAGCGATATCTCCTACGAGCAGTACTTC. This sequence joins TRBV6-1 and TRBJ2-7; D remains unclear. Germline values: CDR1 MNHNS, CDR2 SASEGT. The CDR3 covers 15 residues. Trimming cost V 8 bases and J 0 bases, with 17 bases left between them.

The V and J genes are TRBV7-2 and TRBJ2-7; 9 bases agree with TRBD2. V lost 4 bases, J lost 6 bases, and 13 bases stayed unmatched. This CDR3 spans 16 amino acids. CDR1 is SGHTA and CDR2 is FQGNSA in the germline V gene. CDR3 sequence (DNA): TGTGCCAGCAGCTCCAGAGGCGGGAGGGCCCGCCCCGAGCAGTACTTC. Translation: CASSSRGGRARPEQYF.

This clone was counted only a few times. The chain employs TRBV29-1 and TRBJ1-6, with D perhaps TRBD1 (5 bases). Trimming stripped 6 bases from V and 13 bases from J, with 19 bases between. The length of the CDR3 is 13 residues. Germline CDR1 reads SQVTM; CDR2 reads ANQGSEA. This CDR3 reads CSVRRGREAPLHF. The CDR3 nucleotides are TGCAGCGTCAGACGCGGCAGGGAGGCCCCCCTCCACTTT.

This clone was found once. Here the CDR3 reads CASILQNTGELFF. The CDR3 coding sequence is TGTGCCAGTATACTACAAAACACCGGGGAGCTGTTTTTT. The gene calls are TRBV19 and TRBJ2-2, with D hard to call. This CDR3 region has 13 residues. Germline V lookup: CDR1 LNHDA, CDR2 SQIVND (reference sequence). The ends were cut back, 7 bases at V and 2 bases at J, with 8 bases in the middle.

This clone was seen more than once but under ten times. The gene calls are TRBV19 and TRBJ1-1; tentatively, D is TRBD1 (6 bases). Germline CDR1 and CDR2: LNHDA and SQIVND (reference sequence). Trimming removed 0 bases at V and 1 base at J, with 9 bases between. The CDR3 runs to 15 residues. The CDR3 spells CASSIENRANTEAFF. The CDR3 DNA is TGTGCCAGTAGTATAGAGAACAGGGCGAACACTGAAGCTTTCTTT.

This clone showed up just a few times. The genes are TRBV10-3 and TRBJ2-5, with D perhaps TRBD1 (6 bases). The CDR3 length is 13 residues. The germline gives CDR1 ENHRY, CDR2 SYGVKD. Between the trimmed V and J ends, which lost 3 bases and 11 bases, there was a span of 16 bases. CDR3 bases: TGTGCCATCAGTGACCCGACAGGTGGGGAGCAGTACTTC. Its protein is CAISDPTGGEQYF.

The chain uses TRBV15 and TRBJ2-7, with TRBD2 matching over 9 bases. The ends lost 2 bases at V and 4 bases at J; junction bases unmatched: 6. This CDR3 region has 15 residues. Germline V gene sequence: CDR1 LNHNV, CDR2 YYDKDF (reference sequence). The CDR3 nucleotides are TGTGCCACCAGCAGACAATTAGCGGGAGAATACGAGCAGTACTTC. It specifies CATSRQLAGEYEQYF.

This clone was recorded many times. This rearrangement joins TRBV4-3 to TRBJ1-4, with D hard to call. V was cut by 0 bases and J by 7 bases, with 9 bases left in between. Germline V gene data show CDR1 as LGHNA and CDR2 as YSLEER. This CDR3 has 14 amino acids. In DNA form, the CDR3 reads TGCGCCAGCAGCCAAGAAGGCCTTGTTGAAAAACTGTTTTTT. It translates to CASSQEGLVEKLFF.

On this clone itself: Relative to the germline gene, one junction end is altered; a read error may explain this. V usage is TRBV27 and J usage is TRBJ1-2; maybe TRBD1 (6 bases). Germline CDR1 reads MNHEY; CDR2 reads SMNVEV (reference sequence). The CDR3 length is 14 residues. The CDR3 DNA sequence: TGTGCCAGCAGTTTACACGATCGGGGGGGCAGCCGAAGCTTC. This translates into CASSLHDRGGSRSF.

The chain has TRBV14 and TRBJ2-3; D is undetermined. Germline V gene data show CDR1 as SGHDN and CDR2 as FVKESK. The V end lost 1 base, the J end lost 2 bases, and 10 bases lay between the germline ends. This CDR3 spans 15 amino acids. The CDR3 protein is CASSQGSWVTDTQYF. In DNA form, the CDR3 reads TGTGCCAGCAGCCAAGGAAGCTGGGTCACAGATACGCAGTATTTT.

J is TRBJ2-5 and V is TRBV7-9; no reliable D call. Germline V gives CDR1 SEHNR, CDR2 FQNEAQ (reference sequence). CDR3 size: 15 residues. Trimming took off 5 bases at V and 2 bases at J, with 15 bases between the two ends. The CDR3 sequence is CASSEDTETQETQYF. In DNA, the CDR3 is TGTGCCAGCAGCGAAGACACAGAGACGCAAGAGACCCAGTACTTC.

This clone was observed at least ten times. The genes are TRBV5-1 and TRBJ2-5; 8 positions agree with TRBD2. The V and J ends lost 4 bases and 4 bases, in that order; junction bases with no gene match: 9. This CDR3 region has 15 residues. Per germline, CDR1 SGHRS and CDR2 YFSETQ. The CDR3 region has the DNA TGCGCCAGCAGCGCCCTAGGGCTAGCGGGAGAGACCCAGTACTTC. The encoded protein is CASSALGLAGETQYF. Together with reference TRBV5-1 and TRBJ2-5, the CDR3 gives the full variable domain: KAGVTQTPRYLIKTRGQQVTLSCSPISGHRSVSWYQQTPGQGLQFLFEYFSETQRNKGNFPGRFSGRQFSNSRSEMNVSTLELGDSALYLCASSALGLAGETQYFGPGTRLLVL.